Presented here are 27 T cell receptor beta chains from one specimen sequenced in a study of cytomegalovirus exposure and HLA in healthy donors. Vbeta (60) and Jbeta (13) primers were used in the PCR. Repertoires were generated with immunoSEQ multiplex PCR, while TCRdb's copy carries only in-frame clones and drops some. This table has roughly 190,000 clones, roughly 80% appearing once. The sequenced material came from PBMCs. These receptors were taken from a woman younger than 45 in good health and CMV-seropositive.

In nucleotides, the CDR3 is TGCGCCAGCAGCCAAGATTTTTCTTTGAACACTGAAGCTTTCTTT. Amino acids: CASSQDFSLNTEAFF. The rearrangement uses TRBV4-3 and TRBJ1-1; D remains unclear. The germline gives CDR1 LGHNA, CDR2 YSLEER. Trimming removed 0 bases from V and 0 bases from J, with 8 bases in between. This CDR3 is built from 15 residues.

This clone was found a few times. The chain couples TRBV7-9 to TRBJ2-3, with 7 bases that match TRBD1. The germline V gene has CDR1 SEHNR and CDR2 FQNEAQ (reference sequence). This CDR3 contains 13 residues. Trimming took 5 bases from V and 3 from J; bases not matched to a gene: 2. The CDR3 sequence: CASSQGQTDTQYF. The CDR3 DNA reads TGTGCCAGCAGCCAGGGACAGACAGATACGCAGTATTTT.

The chain links TRBV27 to TRBJ1-2, with D possibly TRBD1 on 5 matching bases. The germline CDR1 and CDR2 sequences are MNHEY and SMNVEV (reference sequence). Trimming took 2 bases from V and 3 from J, leaving 13 bases between them. This CDR3 is built from 15 residues. The CDR3 sequence: CASSLRGGVDYGYTF. The CDR3 DNA sequence: TGTGCCAGCAGTTTAAGGGGAGGGGTTGACTATGGCTACACCTTC.

This rearrangement joins TRBV13 to TRBJ2-3, with 12 bases identical to TRBD2. With V trimmed by 5 bases and J by 6 bases, 12 bases remained unmatched. From germline, CDR1 is PRHDT and CDR2 FYEKMQ (reference sequence). The CDR3 is 17 amino acids. The CDR3 sequence is CASSPLPSGRASDTQYF. CDR3 bases: TGTGCCAGCAGCCCACTACCTAGCGGGAGGGCCAGCGATACGCAGTATTTT. Full variable domain (remainder filled in from reference TRBV13 and TRBJ2-3): AAGVIQSPRHLIKEKRETATLKCYPIPRHDTVYWYQQGPGQDPQFLISFYEKMQSDKGSIPDRFSAQQFSDYHSELNMSSLELGDSALYFCASSPLPSGRASDTQYFGPGTRLTVL.

This clone was detected only once. The chain recombines TRBV4-2 with TRBJ2-7; maybe TRBD2 (6 bases). Germline CDR1 is LGHNA and CDR2 is YNFKEQ. This CDR3 region has 11 residues. The V gene lost 4 bases and the J gene lost 6 bases, with 7 bases spanning the gap. The CDR3 sequence: CASSRRGEQYF. CDR3 bases: TGTGCCAGCAGCCGGCGGGGCGAGCAGTACTTC.

There are a few counts of this clone. The chain carries TRBV5-1 and TRBJ1-4; maybe TRBD1 (5 bases). The CDR3 covers 16 residues. Germline CDR1 SGHRS, CDR2 YFSETQ. Deletions cut 1 base from V and 0 bases from J, with 10 bases between. CDR3 sequence (DNA): TGCGCCAGCAGCTTGACAGGACCAGCAACTAATGAAAAACTGTTTTTT. It is translated as CASSLTGPATNEKLFF.

A remark on this clone: Other nucleotide sequences in the sample specify the same CDR3. This chain joins TRBV6-4 and TRBJ2-3, with 9 nucleotides matching TRBD2. Germline V gene sequence: CDR1 MRHNA, CDR2 SNTAGT. Trimming cost V 0 bases and J 1 base; bases outside gene matches: 2. The CDR3 sequence is 16 residues long. The CDR3 DNA reads as TGTGCCAGCAGTGACTCGGCTAGCGGGGGCACAGATACGCAGTATTTT. Encoded protein: CASSDSASGGTDTQYF.

This clone has only a few counts. J is TRBJ1-3 and V is TRBV6-5; D gene uncertain. Deletions cut 5 bases from V and 0 bases from J, with 5 bases between. CDR1 is MNHEY, CDR2 SVGAGI, per germline. The CDR3 runs 13 residues. This CDR3 is CASSDTSGNTIYF. In DNA, the CDR3 is TGTGCCAGCAGTGACACCTCTGGAAACACCATATATTTT.

The chain joins TRBV28 to TRBJ2-7; D not resolved. Trimming cost V 4 bases and J 4 bases, with 5 bases left between them. Per the germline V gene, CDR1 is MDHEN and CDR2 is SYDVKM. This CDR3 has 11 amino acids. The DNA of the CDR3 is TGTGCCAGCAGTTATTCATACGAGCAGTACTTC. Translation gives CASSYSYEQYF.

This clone appeared a few times. V usage is TRBV28 and J usage is TRBJ1-4, with D perhaps matching TRBD1 (5 bases). Germline CDR1 is MDHEN and CDR2 is SYDVKM. CDR3 length equals 15 residues. Trimming cost V 6 bases and J 8 bases, with 19 bases left between them. CDR3 amino acids: CASSRGAGLREKLFF. DNA of the CDR3: TGTGCCAGCAGCCGCGGGGCAGGGCTAAGAGAAAAACTGTTTTTT.

The CDR3 DNA reads as TGTGCCAGCAGCGTGGGGGCGGGAGGGGCGGACACTGAAGCTTTCTTT. It translates to CASSVGAGGADTEAFF. The chain recombines TRBV9 with TRBJ1-1; D is possibly TRBD1 (6 bases). Germline lookup yields CDR1 SGDLS and CDR2 YYNGEE. CDR3 length equals 16 residues. The V gene lost 2 bases and the J gene lost 3 bases, with 17 bases spanning the gap.

The chain is built from TRBV7-2 and TRBJ1-5; no clear D gene. The CDR3 loop spans 13 amino acids. V lost 5 bases and J lost 5, with 10 bases in between. In germline, CDR1 is SGHTA, CDR2 FQGNSA. The CDR3 protein is CASSVYEDQPQHF. The CDR3 DNA is TGTGCCAGCAGCGTCTATGAGGATCAGCCCCAGCATTTT. The variable domain in full, with the rest retrieved from reference TRBV7-2 and TRBJ1-5, is GAGVSQSPSNKVTEKGKDVELRCDPISGHTALYWYRQSLGQGLEFLIYFQGNSAPDKSGLPSDRFSAERTGGSVSTLTIQRTQQEDSAVYLCASSVYEDQPQHFGDGTRLSIL.

DNA for the CDR3: TGCAGCGTGCAGGACAGGAGAAACTCCTACGAGCAGTACTTC. It codes for CSVQDRRNSYEQYF. The chain recombines TRBV29-1 with TRBJ2-7, with 7 nucleotides matching TRBD1. This CDR3 region has 14 residues. CDR1 and CDR2 (germline): SQVTM, ANQGSEA. V was clipped by 6 bases and J by 0 bases; unmatched bases: 8.

Comment on this clone: The same CDR3 can be traced to other DNA sequences in this sample. The chain recombines TRBV7-2 with TRBJ1-2; 8 bases map to TRBD1. CDR1 and CDR2 from the germline V gene are SGHTA and FQGNSA. CDR3 length: 14 amino acids. Trimming cost V 6 bases and J 5 bases; bases outside gene matches: 8. This CDR3 is CASSPDRGGYGYTF. The CDR3 nucleotides are TGTGCCAGCAGTCCCGACAGGGGAGGATATGGCTACACCTTC.

The rearrangement joins TRBV7-9 to TRBJ2-1; the D is unclear. The CDR3 spans 14 residues. Between the trimmed V and J ends, which lost 1 base and 6 bases, there was a span of 10 bases. The germline gives CDR1 SEHNR, CDR2 FQNEAQ (reference sequence). The chain's CDR3 is CASSLVSNLNEQFF. The DNA of the CDR3 is TGTGCCAGCAGCTTAGTCAGTAATCTCAATGAGCAGTTCTTC.

The chain recombines TRBV28 with TRBJ1-4; D unclear. V lost 9 bases to trimming and J lost 8 bases, with 16 bases between them. The V gene's germline CDR1 is MDHEN and CDR2 SYDVKM. The CDR3 contains 13 residues. CDR3 sequence (DNA): TGTGCCAGTAGACCCGGGGATAGGGAAAAACTGTTTTTT. This encodes CASRPGDREKLFF.

V is TRBV6-6 and J is TRBJ2-7, with D maybe TRBD2 (5 bases). Trimming left V 5 bases short and J 3 bases short, with 14 bases between. This CDR3 has 14 residues. The V gene's germline CDR1 is MNHNY and CDR2 SVGAGI (reference sequence). The CDR3 reads CASSNLAGLYEQYF. In nucleotides, the CDR3 is TGTGCCAGCAGTAACCTAGCCGGCCTCTACGAGCAGTACTTC.

V and J are TRBV29-1 and TRBJ2-5, with D perhaps matching TRBD2 (6 bases). Trimming shortened V by 8 bases and J by 5 bases, and 18 bases separated the two germline ends. The CDR3 covers 13 residues. Germline V gene sequence: CDR1 SQVTM, CDR2 ANQGSEA. Here the CDR3 reads CSFGGGSPETQYF. The DNA of the CDR3 is TGCAGCTTTGGAGGAGGGAGCCCGGAGACCCAGTACTTC. Supplemented by reference TRBV29-1 and TRBJ2-5, the full variable domain reads SAVISQKPSRDICQRGTSLTIQCQVDSQVTMMFWYRQQPGQSLTLIATANQGSEATYESGFVIDKFPISRPNLTFSTLTVSNMSPEDSSIYLCSFGGGSPETQYFGPGTRLLVL.

This clone was seen once. The V call is TRBV20-1, the J call TRBJ2-7, with 7 positions matching TRBD2. The CDR3 sequence is 11 residues long. Germline lookup yields CDR1 DFQATT and CDR2 SNEGSKA (reference sequence). As DNA, the CDR3 is TGCAGCGGACTAGGGTCCTACGAGCAGTACTTC. Translation gives CSGLGSYEQYF.

This chain connects TRBV14 to TRBJ2-1, with D perhaps TRBD1 (6 bases). This CDR3 has 16 residues. V was cut by 2 bases and J by 3 bases, with 14 bases left in between. CDR1 and CDR2 from the germline V gene are SGHDN and FVKESK. As DNA, the CDR3 is TGTGCCAGCAGCCAACTGGGGCCAGGGGACTACAATGAGCAGTTCTTC. Its protein is CASSQLGPGDYNEQFF. Together with reference TRBV14 and TRBJ2-1, the CDR3 gives the full variable domain: EAGVTQFPSHSVIEKGQTVTLRCDPISGHDNLYWYRRVMGKEIKFLLHFVKESKQDESGMPNNRFLAERTGGTYSTLKVQPAELEDSGVYFCASSQLGPGDYNEQFFGPGTRLTVL.

V and J are TRBV5-4 and TRBJ2-2; D may be TRBD2 (6 bases). The germline V and J ends were trimmed by 0 bases and 6 bases, with 15 bases remaining between them. Germline assignment: CDR1 SGHNT and CDR2 YYREEE (reference sequence). The CDR3 spans 16 residues. CDR3 DNA: TGTGCCAGCAGCTTGGGTCGAGATGGCGGGGCCGGGGAGCTGTTTTTT. The encoded protein is CASSLGRDGGAGELFF.

The J gene is TRBJ2-1, the V gene TRBV5-8, with 9 nucleotides matching TRBD2. The CDR3 contains 14 residues. In germline, CDR1 is SGHTS, CDR2 YDEGEE. V dropped 4 bases and J dropped 7; count of bases not matched to a gene: 6. In DNA form, the CDR3 reads TGTGCCAGCAGCCGCCCAGCGGGAGGAAATGAGCAGTTCTTC. Its translation is CASSRPAGGNEQFF.

This clone has only a few counts. CDR3 DNA sequence: TGTGCCAGCTCCACAGCTCAGCCCCAGCATTTT. Its protein is CASSTAQPQHF. This chain links TRBV6-6 with TRBJ1-5; no definite D call. Looked up from germline, CDR1 is MNHNY and CDR2 is SVGAGI (reference sequence). This CDR3 spans 11 amino acids. The V end was cut by 8 bases, the J end by 6 bases, with 8 bases between.

This rearrangement joins TRBV4-1 to TRBJ1-6; D ambiguous. This CDR3 is 17 amino acids long. The germline V gene has CDR1 MGHRA and CDR2 YSYEKL. Trimming took 4 bases from V and 8 from J, leaving 21 bases between them. The CDR3 loop is CASSRNLLEGRYSPLHF. CDR3 nucleotide sequence: TGCGCCAGCAGCCGAAATTTACTTGAGGGCAGATATTCACCCCTCCACTTT.

This chain joins TRBV5-6 and TRBJ2-7; 10 nucleotides line up with TRBD1. This CDR3 is built from 15 residues. V shed 4 bases, J shed 2 bases, and the junction held 6 bases outside the gene matches. CDR1 SGHDT and CDR2 YYEEEE come from the germline V gene. The CDR3 DNA is TGTGCCAGCAGCCCGGGACAGGGGCGGGCCTACGAGCAGTACTTC. The encoded protein is CASSPGQGRAYEQYF.

The chain is built from TRBV5-4 and TRBJ2-6; 11 bases agree with TRBD1. This CDR3 region has 17 residues. Germline V lookup: CDR1 SGHNT, CDR2 YYREEE (reference sequence). The V segment lost 5 bases and the J segment 1 base; nucleotides outside the gene matches: 5. The CDR3 coding sequence is TGTGCCAGCAGTCCGGACAGGGGGCTGTCTGGGGCCAACGTCCTGACTTTC. This sequence encodes CASSPDRGLSGANVLTF.

The chain has TRBV6-6 and TRBJ1-1; 11 nucleotides line up with TRBD1. Germline V gene data show CDR1 as MNHNY and CDR2 as SVGAGI (reference sequence). J lost 6 bases, V lost 5 bases, and 8 bases had no gene match. The length of the CDR3 is 15 residues. The CDR3 region has the DNA TGTGCCAGCAGTCCCGGGACAGGGGGGTCGGCTGAAGCTTTCTTT. Translated: CASSPGTGGSAEAFF.